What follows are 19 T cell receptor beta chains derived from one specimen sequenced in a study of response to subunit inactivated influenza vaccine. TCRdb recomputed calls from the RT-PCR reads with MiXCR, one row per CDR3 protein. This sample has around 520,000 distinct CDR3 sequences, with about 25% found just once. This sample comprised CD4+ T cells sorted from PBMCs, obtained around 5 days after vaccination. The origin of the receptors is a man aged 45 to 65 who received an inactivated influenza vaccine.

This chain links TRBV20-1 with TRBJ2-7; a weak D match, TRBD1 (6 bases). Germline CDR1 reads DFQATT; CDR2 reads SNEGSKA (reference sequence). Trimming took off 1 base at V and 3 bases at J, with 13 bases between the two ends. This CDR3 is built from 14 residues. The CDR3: CSARAGTSLYEQYF. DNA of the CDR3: TGCAGTGCTAGAGCAGGGACATCTCTCTACGAGCAGTACTTC.

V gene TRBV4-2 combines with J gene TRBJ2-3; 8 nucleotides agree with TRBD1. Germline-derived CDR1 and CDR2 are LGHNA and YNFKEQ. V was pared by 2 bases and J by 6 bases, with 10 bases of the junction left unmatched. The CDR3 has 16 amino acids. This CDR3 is CASSQPDRGERDTQYF. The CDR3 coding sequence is TGTGCCAGCAGCCAACCCGACAGGGGTGAGCGGGATACGCAGTATTTT.

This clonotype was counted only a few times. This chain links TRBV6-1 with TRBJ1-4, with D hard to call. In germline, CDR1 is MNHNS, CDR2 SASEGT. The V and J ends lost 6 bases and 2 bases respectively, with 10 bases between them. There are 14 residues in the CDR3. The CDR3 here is CASRAGSTNEKLFF. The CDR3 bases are TGTGCCAGCAGAGCAGGTTCTACTAATGAAAAACTGTTTTTT.

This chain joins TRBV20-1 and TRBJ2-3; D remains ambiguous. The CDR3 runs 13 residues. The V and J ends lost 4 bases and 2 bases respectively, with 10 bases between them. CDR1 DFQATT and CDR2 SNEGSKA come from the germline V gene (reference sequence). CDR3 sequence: CSANRDSTDTQYF. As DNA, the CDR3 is TGCAGTGCTAACAGAGATTCCACAGATACGCAGTATTTT.

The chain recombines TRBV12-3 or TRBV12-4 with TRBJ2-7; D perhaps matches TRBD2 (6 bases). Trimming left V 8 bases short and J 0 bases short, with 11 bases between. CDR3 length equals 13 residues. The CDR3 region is CASGEGGSYEQYF. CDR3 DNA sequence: TGTGCCAGCGGCGAGGGAGGCTCCTACGAGCAGTACTTC.

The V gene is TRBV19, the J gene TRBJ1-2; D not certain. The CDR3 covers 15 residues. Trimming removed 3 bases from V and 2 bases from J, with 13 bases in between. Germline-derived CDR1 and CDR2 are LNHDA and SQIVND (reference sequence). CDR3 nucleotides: TGTGCCAGTAGTATCCGTAGGCCTAACAACTATGGCTACACCTTC. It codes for CASSIRRPNNYGYTF. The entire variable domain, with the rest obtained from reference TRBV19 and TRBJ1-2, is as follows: DGGITQSPKYLFRKEGQNVTLSCEQNLNHDAMYWYRQDPGQGLRLIYYSQIVNDFQKGDIAEGYSVSREKKESFPLTVTSAQKNPTAFYLCASSIRRPNNYGYTFGSGTRLTVV.

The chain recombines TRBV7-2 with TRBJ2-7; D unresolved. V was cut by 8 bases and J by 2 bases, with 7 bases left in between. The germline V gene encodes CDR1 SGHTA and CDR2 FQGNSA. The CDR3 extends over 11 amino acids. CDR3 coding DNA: TGTGCCAGCGGGTGGACCTACGAGCAGTACTTC. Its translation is CASGWTYEQYF.

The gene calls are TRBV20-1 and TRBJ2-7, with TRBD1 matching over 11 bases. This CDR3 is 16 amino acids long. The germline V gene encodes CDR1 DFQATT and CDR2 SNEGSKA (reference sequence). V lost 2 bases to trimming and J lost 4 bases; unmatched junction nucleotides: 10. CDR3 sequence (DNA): TGCAGTGCTAGAAGGACAGGGGGCGCTTTTTTTTACGAGCAGTACTTC. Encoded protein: CSARRTGGAFFYEQYF.

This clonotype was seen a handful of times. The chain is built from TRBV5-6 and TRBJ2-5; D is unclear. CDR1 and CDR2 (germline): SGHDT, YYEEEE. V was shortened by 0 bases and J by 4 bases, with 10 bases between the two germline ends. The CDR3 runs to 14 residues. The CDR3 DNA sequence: TGTGCCAGCAGCTTGGGAGTGGACGGAGAGACCCAGTACTTC. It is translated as CASSLGVDGETQYF.

The CDR3 loop reads CASSLGGVNSPLHF. CDR3 sequence (DNA): TGTGCCAGCAGCTTGGGAGGGGTAAATTCACCCCTCCACTTT. The chain recombines TRBV7-8 with TRBJ1-6; the D gene is possibly TRBD1 (5 bases). The CDR3 spans 14 residues. The V gene lost 3 bases and the J gene lost 7 bases, with 10 bases spanning the gap. Germline CDR1 is SGHVS and CDR2 is FQNEAQ.

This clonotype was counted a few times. CDR3 sequence: CASSQRGGTEAFF. Here the CDR3 DNA reads TGTGCCAGCAGCCAACGGGGCGGCACTGAAGCTTTCTTT. V gene TRBV3-1 combines with J gene TRBJ1-1; a weak D match, TRBD1 (5 bases). With 2 bases removed from V and 4 bases from J, the gap between germline ends came to 8 bases. Per the germline V gene, CDR1 is LGHDT and CDR2 is YNNKEL (reference sequence). The CDR3 runs 13 residues. Complete variable domain (other parts from reference TRBV3-1 and TRBJ1-1): DTAVSQTPKYLVTQMGNDKSIKCEQNLGHDTMYWYKQDSKKFLKIMFSYNNKELIINETVPNRFSPKSPDKAHLNLHINSLELGDSAVYFCASSQRGGTEAFFGQGTRLTVV.

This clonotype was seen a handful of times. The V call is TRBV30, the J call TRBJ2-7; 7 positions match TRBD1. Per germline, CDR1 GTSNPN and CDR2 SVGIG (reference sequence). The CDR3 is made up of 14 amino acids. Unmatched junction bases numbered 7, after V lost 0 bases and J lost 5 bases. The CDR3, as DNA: TGTGCCTGGAGTGTACTTGGGACAGCGAACGAGCAGTACTTC. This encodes CAWSVLGTANEQYF. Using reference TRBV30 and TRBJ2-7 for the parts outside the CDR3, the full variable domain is SQTIHQWPATLVQPVGSPLSLECTVEGTSNPNLYWYRQAAGRGLQLLFYSVGIGQISSEVPQNLSASRPQDRQFILSSKKLLLSDSGFYLCAWSVLGTANEQYFGPGTRLTVT.

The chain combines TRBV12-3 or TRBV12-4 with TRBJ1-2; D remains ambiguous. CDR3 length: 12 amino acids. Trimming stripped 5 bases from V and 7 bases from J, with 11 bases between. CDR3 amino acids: CASSRPEGGYTF. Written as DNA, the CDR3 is TGTGCCAGCAGTCGACCCGAAGGTGGCTACACCTTC.

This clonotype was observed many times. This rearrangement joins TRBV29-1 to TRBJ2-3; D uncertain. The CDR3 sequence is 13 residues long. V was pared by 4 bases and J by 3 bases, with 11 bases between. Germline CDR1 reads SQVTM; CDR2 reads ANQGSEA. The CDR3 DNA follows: TGCAGCGTTGGAAAAGGAACTACAGATACGCAGTATTTT. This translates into CSVGKGTTDTQYF.

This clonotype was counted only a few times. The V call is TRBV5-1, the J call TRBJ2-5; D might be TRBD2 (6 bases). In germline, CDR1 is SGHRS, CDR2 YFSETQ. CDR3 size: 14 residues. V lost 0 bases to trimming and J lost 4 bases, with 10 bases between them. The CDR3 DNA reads TGCGCCAGCAGCTTGGGTAAGGGAGGAGAGACCCAGTACTTC. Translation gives CASSLGKGGETQYF. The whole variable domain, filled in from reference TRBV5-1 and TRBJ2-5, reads KAGVTQTPRYLIKTRGQQVTLSCSPISGHRSVSWYQQTPGQGLQFLFEYFSETQRNKGNFPGRFSGRQFSNSRSEMNVSTLELGDSALYLCASSLGKGGETQYFGPGTRLLVL.

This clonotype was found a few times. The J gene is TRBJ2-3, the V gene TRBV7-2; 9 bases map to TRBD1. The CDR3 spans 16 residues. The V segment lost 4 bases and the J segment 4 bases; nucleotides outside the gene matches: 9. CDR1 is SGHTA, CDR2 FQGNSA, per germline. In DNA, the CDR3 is TGTGCCAGCAGCTCCTATAGGGGACAGGGAGCAGATACGCAGTATTTT. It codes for CASSSYRGQGADTQYF. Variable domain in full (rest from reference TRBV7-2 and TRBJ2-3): GAGVSQSPSNKVTEKGKDVELRCDPISGHTALYWYRQSLGQGLEFLIYFQGNSAPDKSGLPSDRFSAERTGGSVSTLTIQRTQQEDSAVYLCASSSYRGQGADTQYFGPGTRLTVL.

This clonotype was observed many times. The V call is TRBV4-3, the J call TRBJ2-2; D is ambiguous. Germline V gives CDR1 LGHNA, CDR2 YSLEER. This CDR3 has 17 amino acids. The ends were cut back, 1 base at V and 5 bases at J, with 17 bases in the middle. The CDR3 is CASSQASIVSETGELFF. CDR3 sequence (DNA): TGCGCCAGCAGCCAAGCTAGTATTGTCAGCGAAACCGGGGAGCTGTTTTTT.

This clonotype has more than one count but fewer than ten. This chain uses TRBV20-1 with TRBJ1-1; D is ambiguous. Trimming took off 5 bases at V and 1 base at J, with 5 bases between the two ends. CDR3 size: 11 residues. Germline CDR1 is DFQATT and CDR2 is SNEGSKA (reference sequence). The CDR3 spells CSALANTEAFF. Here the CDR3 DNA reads TGCAGTGCTCTCGCGAACACTGAAGCTTTCTTT.

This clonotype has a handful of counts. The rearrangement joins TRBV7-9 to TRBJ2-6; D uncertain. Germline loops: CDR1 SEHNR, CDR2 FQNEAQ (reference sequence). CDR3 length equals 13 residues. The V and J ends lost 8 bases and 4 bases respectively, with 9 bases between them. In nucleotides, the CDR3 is TGTGCCAGCTCCCCCTGGGGGGCCAACGTCCTGACTTTC. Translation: CASSPWGANVLTF.